The 29 T cell receptor beta chains below come from one sample, sequenced in a study of T cell responses to AZD1222 COVID-19 vaccine. Sequenced by immunoSEQ multiplex PCR; TCRdb stores in-frame clones only, minus some. This table has tens of thousands of clones, 70% to 90% appearing once. The material sequenced was peripheral blood, taken 28 days after the second AZD1222 dose. All receptors come from an adult who received the AZD1222 COVID-19 vaccine.

This clone was recorded a few times. This sequence joins TRBV21-1 and TRBJ1-1; no DNA check was done on the table's D call, TRBD1. TRBV21-1 is reported as a pseudogene. The length of the CDR3 is 15 residues. The CDR3 is CASSPHRGSGTEAFF. As DNA, the CDR3 is TGTGCCAGCAGCCCCCACAGGGGGTCGGGGACTGAAGCTTTCTTT.

V and J are TRBV28 and TRBJ2-1; tentative D call: TRBD2 (7 bases). The germline CDR1 and CDR2 sequences are MDHEN and SYDVKM. Trimming stripped 5 bases from V and 2 bases from J, with 16 bases between. The CDR3 runs 16 residues. The CDR3 nucleotides are TGTGCCAGCAGTCAGGTTAGGGGGAGGGCCTACAATGAGCAGTTCTTC. This encodes CASSQVRGRAYNEQFF.

The chain joins TRBV5-4 to TRBJ1-1; TRBD1 matches 7 bases. The CDR3 totals 13 residues. The ends lost 5 bases at V and 1 base at J; junction bases unmatched: 2. CDR1 is SGHNT and CDR2 is YYREEE in the germline V gene (reference sequence). The CDR3 spells CASSRDRNTEAFF. In DNA, the CDR3 is TGTGCCAGCAGTCGGGACAGGAACACTGAAGCTTTCTTT.

V and J are TRBV27 and TRBJ2-7; the match to TRBD2 covers 8 bases. The CDR3 consists of 15 residues. Germline trimming cut 1 base from V and 2 bases from J; bases unmatched to any gene: 4. Per germline, CDR1 MNHEY and CDR2 SMNVEV (reference sequence). In DNA, the CDR3 is TGTGCCAGCAGTTTATTAGCGGGGATAACCTACGAGCAGTACTTC. It specifies CASSLLAGITYEQYF.

V gene TRBV5-5 combines with J gene TRBJ2-5, with TRBD1 as a possible D gene (6 bases). From germline, CDR1 is SGHKS and CDR2 YYEKEE (reference sequence). This CDR3 spans 16 amino acids. The germline V and J ends were trimmed by 0 bases and 1 base, with 13 bases remaining between them. The CDR3 reads CASSLVSGAFQETQYF. The CDR3 nucleotides read TGTGCCAGCAGCTTGGTTTCAGGGGCTTTCCAAGAGACCCAGTACTTC.

This clone showed up just once. J is TRBJ1-2 and V is TRBV4-3; maybe TRBD1 (5 bases). Germline CDR1 reads LGHNA; CDR2 reads YSLEER. This CDR3 comprises 14 residues. Deletions cut 0 bases from V and 7 bases from J, with 12 bases between. CDR3 region: CASSQESRVGGYTF. The DNA of the CDR3 is TGCGCCAGCAGCCAAGAAAGCAGGGTTGGTGGCTACACCTTC.

The chain joins TRBV28 to TRBJ1-4; 7 bases align to TRBD1. CDR3 length: 14 residues. V lost 6 bases, J lost 14 bases, and 15 bases stayed unmatched. CDR1 is MDHEN, CDR2 SYDVKM, per germline. The CDR3 region is CASSPGTDRGPLFF. The CDR3 DNA reads TGTGCCAGCAGCCCCGGGACAGACAGAGGGCCCCTGTTTTTT.

V is TRBV6-2 or TRBV6-3 and J is TRBJ2-7; 11 bases align to TRBD1. Germline assignment: CDR1 MNHEY and CDR2 SVGEGT. Trimming at V came to 5 bases and at J to 6 bases, leaving 12 bases not matched to a gene. The CDR3 spans 16 residues. CDR3 bases: TGTGCCAGCAGTGGGCCGGGACAGGGGGTAAGAGGCGAGCAGTACGTC. Amino acid sequence: CASSGPGQGVRGEQYV.

This clone appeared a single time. The chain joins TRBV6-2 or TRBV6-3 to TRBJ1-1, with D unclear. The CDR3 sequence is 13 residues long. The germline V gene has CDR1 MNHEY and CDR2 SVGEGT. V lost 4 bases and J lost 0, with 6 bases in between. CDR3 residues: CASSFWLNTEAFF. CDR3 DNA: TGTGCCAGCAGTTTCTGGCTGAACACTGAAGCTTTCTTT.

In its sample, this clone was seen a few times. The V call is TRBV25-1, the J call TRBJ1-5; D is undetermined. V was cut by 4 bases and J by 4 bases, with 11 bases left in between. The germline CDR1 and CDR2 sequences are MGHDK and SYGVNS. The CDR3 length is 14 residues. Here the CDR3 DNA reads TGTGCCAGCAGTGGTGGGAGGATTAATCAGCCCCAGCATTTT. It yields the protein CASSGGRINQPQHF.

J is TRBJ1-5 and V is TRBV3-1 (or the pseudogene TRBV3-2); D is undetermined. Deletions cut 5 bases from V and 0 bases from J, with 8 bases between. The CDR3 is made up of 14 amino acids. Germline values: CDR1 LGHDT, CDR2 YNNKEL (reference sequence). The CDR3 DNA is TGTGCCAGCAGCAAAGGAAGTAGCAATCAGCCCCAGCATTTT. It is translated as CASSKGSSNQPQHF.

V gene TRBV10-3 combines with J gene TRBJ2-1; no reliable D call. The CDR3 sequence is 11 residues long. Between the trimmed V and J ends, which lost 7 bases and 8 bases, there was a span of 9 bases. Germline loops: CDR1 ENHRY, CDR2 SYGVKD. The chain's CDR3 is CAITAWDEQFF. CDR3 nucleotide sequence: TGTGCCATCACCGCCTGGGATGAGCAGTTCTTC.

The chain recombines TRBV7-2 with TRBJ2-1; TRBD1 might be the D (5 bases). V shed 5 bases and J shed 10 bases, with 18 bases lying between them. Germline V gene lookup returns CDR1 SGHTA and CDR2 FQGNSA. The CDR3 contains 14 residues. The CDR3 bases are TGTGCCAGCAGCCCAGGGCCTTTTAGGGGCGAGCAGTTCTTC. This gives the protein CASSPGPFRGEQFF.

The chain is built from TRBV7-6 and TRBJ2-1; D gene uncertain. The V end lost 5 bases, the J end lost 4 bases, and 9 bases lay between the germline ends. Per germline, CDR1 SGHVS and CDR2 FNYEAQ. This CDR3 has 13 amino acids. CDR3 sequence reads: CASSLETYNEQFF. DNA of the CDR3: TGTGCCAGCAGCCTCGAGACGTACAATGAGCAGTTCTTC.

The V and J genes are TRBV20-1 and TRBJ1-5; the match to TRBD1 covers 9 bases. V dropped 3 bases and J dropped 4; count of bases not matched to a gene: 13. The CDR3 runs to 17 residues. CDR1 and CDR2 from the germline V gene are DFQATT and SNEGSKA (reference sequence). For the CDR3, the DNA is TGCAGTGCTAGTAAAGTTCTGGGACAGGGACTTAATCAGCCCCAGCATTTT. As protein: CSASKVLGQGLNQPQHF.

The chain links TRBV28 to TRBJ2-1, with a tentative D call TRBD2 (6 bases). Between the trimmed V and J ends, which lost 1 base and 9 bases, there was a span of 13 bases. The germline gives CDR1 MDHEN, CDR2 SYDVKM. This CDR3 region has 14 residues. The CDR3 DNA reads as TGTGCCAGCAGTTTATCACAACTAGCAGGTGAGCAGTTCTTC. Translating gives CASSLSQLAGEQFF.

The rearrangement uses TRBV28 and TRBJ2-5, with 8 bases matching TRBD2. The V gene's germline CDR1 is MDHEN and CDR2 SYDVKM. The CDR3 has 13 residues. The V segment lost 6 bases and the J segment 9 bases; nucleotides outside the gene matches: 9. CDR3 sequence reads: CASRVGLAGAQYF. CDR3 sequence (DNA): TGTGCCAGCAGAGTCGGACTAGCCGGTGCCCAGTACTTC.

The rearrangement links TRBV28 to TRBJ2-3; TRBD1 might be the D (6 bases). The CDR3 loop spans 18 amino acids. Trimming took 7 bases from V and 0 from J, leaving 23 bases between them. Germline CDR1 reads MDHEN; CDR2 reads SYDVKM. The CDR3 nucleotides are TGTGCCAGCACTAAGAACAGGGCAGGATTCTCTAGCACAGATACGCAGTATTTT. Translated, it gives CASTKNRAGFSSTDTQYF.

This clone was found once. V gene TRBV5-1 combines with J gene TRBJ1-2; D is possibly TRBD1 (5 bases). The V end was cut by 0 bases, the J end by 5 bases, with 11 bases between. Germline values: CDR1 SGHRS, CDR2 YFSETQ. This CDR3 region has 14 residues. The CDR3 sequence: CASSLAMTEYGYTF. The CDR3, as DNA: TGCGCCAGCAGCTTGGCGATGACAGAGTATGGCTACACCTTC.

The chain carries TRBV15 and TRBJ1-1; perhaps TRBD1 as D (5 bases). Trimming left V 7 bases short and J 4 bases short, with 13 bases between. Germline V gene data show CDR1 as LNHNV and CDR2 as YYDKDF (reference sequence). The CDR3 has 13 residues. CDR3 region: CATIVREGTEAFF. CDR3 nucleotides: TGTGCCACCATAGTCAGGGAGGGCACTGAAGCTTTCTTT.

The chain has TRBV28 and TRBJ2-1, with unresolved D. CDR3 size: 14 residues. The V gene lost 7 bases and the J gene lost 2 bases, with 12 bases spanning the gap. Per the germline V gene, CDR1 is MDHEN and CDR2 is SYDVKM. CDR3 loop: CASKRGLTYNEQFF. The CDR3 DNA follows: TGTGCCAGCAAACGTGGTCTCACCTACAATGAGCAGTTCTTC.

The chain is built from TRBV19 and TRBJ1-5; D is undetermined. Germline CDR1 LNHDA, CDR2 SQIVND (reference sequence). This CDR3 is 14 amino acids long. V lost 1 base to trimming and J lost 6 bases, with 10 bases between them. CDR3 DNA: TGTGCCAGTAGTATAGGTAAGGGAGGTCAGCCCCAGCATTTT. This sequence encodes CASSIGKGGQPQHF.

This clone was seen only once. The CDR3 sequence: CSVAQGYGYTF. Here the CDR3 DNA reads TGCAGCGTTGCGCAGGGCTATGGCTACACCTTC. The rearrangement links TRBV29-1 to TRBJ1-2, with a weak D call TRBD1 (5 bases). The CDR3 loop spans 11 amino acids. V was pared by 4 bases and J by 4 bases, with 7 bases between. Per germline, CDR1 SQVTM and CDR2 ANQGSEA. Full variable domain (missing parts from reference TRBV29-1 and TRBJ1-2): SAVISQKPSRDICQRGTSLTIQCQVDSQVTMMFWYRQQPGQSLTLIATANQGSEATYESGFVIDKFPISRPNLTFSTLTVSNMSPEDSSIYLCSVAQGYGYTFGSGTRLTVV.

The chain is built from TRBV5-1 and TRBJ1-2, with a weak D call TRBD1 (5 bases). This CDR3 is 14 amino acids long. With 0 bases removed from V and 4 bases from J, the gap between germline ends came to 10 bases. The germline gives CDR1 SGHRS, CDR2 YFSETQ. In DNA, the CDR3 is TGCGCCAGCAGCTTGGCGGGGGTTAGCTATGGCTACACCTTC. Protein product: CASSLAGVSYGYTF.

The rearrangement uses TRBV7-8 and TRBJ2-7; 7 nucleotides line up with TRBD2. The V and J ends lost 5 bases and 0 bases, in that order; junction bases with no gene match: 4. The CDR3 runs to 14 residues. CDR1 is SGHVS, CDR2 FQNEAQ, per germline. The CDR3 DNA reads as TGTGCCAGCAGCGCCCTAGCGGCCTCCTACGAGCAGTACTTC. The encoded protein is CASSALAASYEQYF.

V and J are TRBV6-2 or TRBV6-3 and TRBJ2-7; TRBD1 matches 9 bases. The J segment lost 3 bases and the V segment lost 6 bases, leaving 6 bases of the junction unmatched. This CDR3 comprises 14 residues. The germline V gene has CDR1 MNHEY and CDR2 SVGEGT. CDR3: CASSTGTGIYEQYV. CDR3 nucleotide sequence: TGTGCCAGCAGCACCGGGACAGGGATCTACGAGCAGTACGTC.

This rearrangement joins TRBV7-5 to TRBJ1-6. TRBV7-5 is noted as a pseudogene. CDR3 length: 14 amino acids. CDR3 region: CANLPPAGTSPLHF. Written as DNA, the CDR3 is TGTGCCAACCTCCCCCCGGCAGGGACCTCACCCCTCCACTTT.

This clone was picked up one time. V usage is TRBV27 and J usage is TRBJ1-2; the D gene is possibly TRBD1 (6 bases). Deletions cut 6 bases from V and 2 bases from J, with 16 bases between. Germline-derived CDR1 and CDR2 are MNHEY and SMNVEV (reference sequence). This CDR3 has 15 residues. The CDR3 DNA reads as TGTGCCAGCAGGCCAACAGGGAGAGGGAACTATGGCTACACCTTC. Translating gives CASRPTGRGNYGYTF.

This clone was observed a handful of times. The gene calls are TRBV2 and TRBJ1-1, with D possibly being TRBD1 (6 bases). Germline V gene data show CDR1 as SNHLY and CDR2 as FYNNEI. Trimming removed 6 bases at V and 0 bases at J, with 11 bases between. This CDR3 spans 14 amino acids. CDR3 region: CASSGQTMNTEAFF. In DNA form, the CDR3 reads TGTGCCAGCAGCGGACAGACCATGAACACTGAAGCTTTCTTT. Together with reference TRBV2 and TRBJ1-1, the CDR3 gives the full variable domain: EPEVTQTPSHQVTQMGQEVILRCVPISNHLYFYWYRQILGQKVEFLVSFYNNEISEKSEIFDDQFSVERPDGSNFTLKIRSTKLEDSAMYFCASSGQTMNTEAFFGQGTRLTVV.